Shown below are 26 T cell receptor beta chains from a single sample sequenced in a study of beta chain features in type 1 diabetes. Broader study findings: Patients with Type 1 diabetes showed moderately but significantly shorter TCRB CDR3s in all four CD4+ subsets.

cDNA synthesis used the whole RNA isolate, giving expressed TCRB sequences. The protocol was immunoSEQ multiplex PCR, while the TCRdb copy is restricted to in-frame clones and leaves out a portion. The table shows 300,000 to 450,000 clones, with about 10% occurring only once. No antigens are known for them. The sequenced material came from central memory CD4+ T cells from blood. The source of these receptors is a man in his thirties or forties with type 1 diabetes.

This clone has just a few counts. Sequence at one end of the junction differs from germline and may be a read error. The rearrangement joins TRBV11-2 to TRBJ2-3, with 11 nucleotides matching TRBD2. CDR1 and CDR2 from the germline V gene are SGHAT and FQNNGV. CDR3 length equals 15 residues. CDR3 DNA: TGCGCCAGCAGCCAAGTAGCGGGAGGGCCAGATACGCAGTATTTT. Encoded protein: CASSQVAGGPDTQYF.

The gene calls are TRBV28 and TRBJ1-4; D is possibly TRBD1 (6 bases). The CDR3 loop spans 16 amino acids. Germline V gives CDR1 MDHEN, CDR2 SYDVKM. The V and J ends lost 2 bases and 5 bases respectively, with 15 bases between them. The chain's CDR3 is CASSLDPRQGNEKLFF. For the CDR3, the DNA is TGTGCCAGCAGTTTAGATCCTCGGCAGGGGAATGAAAAACTGTTTTTT.

This clone was counted ten times or more. This chain joins TRBV10-3 and TRBJ2-7; D perhaps matches TRBD1 (5 bases). V lost 4 bases, J lost 3 bases, and 13 bases lay in between. The germline CDR1 and CDR2 sequences are ENHRY and SYGVKD. The CDR3 length is 14 residues. The CDR3 protein is CAISGSLGDYEQYF. CDR3 nucleotide sequence: TGTGCCATCAGTGGGTCGCTAGGGGACTACGAGCAGTACTTC.

The chain uses TRBV28 and TRBJ2-5, with 7 nucleotides matching TRBD1. Trimming removed 4 bases from V and 0 bases from J; junction bases left unmatched: 8. The V gene's germline CDR1 is MDHEN and CDR2 SYDVKM. The CDR3 is made up of 16 amino acids. The CDR3 loop is CASSSRQGKYQETQYF. In DNA form, the CDR3 reads TGTGCCAGCAGTTCCCGACAGGGAAAGTACCAAGAGACCCAGTACTTC. The variable domain in full, completed from reference TRBV28 and TRBJ2-5, reads DVKVTQSSRYLVKRTGEKVFLECVQDMDHENMFWYRQDPGLGLRLIYFSYDVKMKEKGDIPEGYSVSREKKERFSLILESASTNQTSMYLCASSSRQGKYQETQYFGPGTRLLVL.

There are a few counts of this clone. The V and J genes are TRBV27 and TRBJ2-6; D is uncertain. CDR3 length equals 15 residues. V dropped 2 bases and J dropped 2 bases, with 7 bases sitting between them. Germline V gene lookup returns CDR1 MNHEY and CDR2 SMNVEV (reference sequence). In nucleotides, the CDR3 is TGTGCCAGCAGTTTACTGGGTACTGGGGCCAACGTCCTGACTTTC. Translation: CASSLLGTGANVLTF.

The CDR3 DNA reads TGTGCCAGCAGCTTGGGTACCGGGGAGCTGTTTTTT. Translating it yields CASSLGTGELFF. This chain joins TRBV7-3 and TRBJ2-2; D remains unclear. Germline V gene lookup returns CDR1 SGHTA and CDR2 FQGTGA. The length of the CDR3 is 12 residues. Trimming pared 3 bases from V and 5 bases from J, leaving 4 bases between. Drawing the rest from reference TRBV7-3 and TRBJ2-2, the complete variable domain is GAGVSQTPSNKVTEKGKYVELRCDPISGHTALYWYRQSLGQGPEFLIYFQGTGAADDSGLPNDRFFAVRPEGSVSTLKIQRTERGDSAVYLCASSLGTGELFFGEGSRLTVL.

This clone was counted only a few times. This chain uses TRBV14 with TRBJ2-1, with D tentatively TRBD1 (5 bases). V was pared by 2 bases and J by 8 bases, with 31 bases between. The CDR3 is 20 amino acids. Germline V gives CDR1 SGHDN, CDR2 FVKESK. The CDR3 coding sequence is TGTGCCAGCAGCCAATCGCCCGGCTATTCGGCAAGGGTAAGGGGATATGAGCAGTTCTTC. Translation gives CASSQSPGYSARVRGYEQFF.

This clone was detected a few times. One end of the junction is discordant with germline, which a read error may explain. The chain links TRBV11-2 to TRBJ2-2; D remains unclear. Germline assignment: CDR1 SGHAT and CDR2 FQNNGV. This CDR3 comprises 13 residues. The CDR3 coding sequence is TGTGCCAGCAGCTCTCGGAACGCCGGGGAGCTGTTTTTT. Amino acid sequence: CASSSRNAGELFF.

V usage is TRBV6-5 and J usage is TRBJ2-7; the D gene is possibly TRBD1 (5 bases). V lost 5 bases to trimming and J lost 3 bases, with 8 bases between them. There are 12 residues in the CDR3. Germline V gene sequence: CDR1 MNHEY, CDR2 SVGAGI. The CDR3 DNA sequence: TGTGCCAGCAGTGACAGCTTCTACGAGCAGTACTTC. It yields the protein CASSDSFYEQYF.

The rearrangement links TRBV28 to TRBJ1-2, with 7 bases identical to TRBD1. Germline CDR1 and CDR2: MDHEN and SYDVKM. CDR3 length: 16 amino acids. Losses at the gene ends were 6 bases for V and 0 bases for J; bases not matched to a gene: 10. CDR3 sequence: CASSGGDSRTNYGYTF. The CDR3 nucleotides read TGTGCCAGCAGCGGTGGGGACAGTCGGACTAACTATGGCTACACCTTC.

V usage is TRBV28 and J usage is TRBJ2-7; TRBD1 or TRBD2 may be the D gene (5 bases each). V was clipped by 7 bases and J by 2 bases, with 9 bases between them. This CDR3 contains 12 residues. Germline loops: CDR1 MDHEN, CDR2 SYDVKM. CDR3: CASTGTPYEQYF. CDR3 nucleotide sequence: TGTGCCAGCACGGGGACCCCCTACGAGCAGTACTTC.

The sample holds many counts of this clone. This chain uses TRBV2 with TRBJ2-3; TRBD1 matches 7 bases. Germline CDR1 reads SNHLY; CDR2 reads FYNNEI. The CDR3 spans 13 residues. V was clipped by 4 bases and J by 5 bases; unmatched bases: 3. The CDR3 is CASSVGQRDTQYF. CDR3 sequence (DNA): TGTGCCAGCAGTGTGGGACAGAGAGATACGCAGTATTTT.

The chain carries TRBV2 and TRBJ2-5, with D uncertain. Deletions cut 5 bases from V and 1 base from J, with 5 bases between. Looked up from germline, CDR1 is SNHLY and CDR2 is FYNNEI. This CDR3 region has 12 residues. DNA for the CDR3: TGTGCCAGCAGTAAGTCCCAAGAGACCCAGTACTTC. The encoded protein is CASSKSQETQYF.

This clone was observed at least ten times. This chain joins TRBV18 and TRBJ1-1; D not certain. The CDR3 loop spans 12 amino acids. CDR1 is KGHSH, CDR2 LQKENI, per germline. V shed 4 bases and J shed 6 bases, with 9 bases lying between them. The CDR3 loop reads CASSLRPPEAFF. In nucleotides, the CDR3 is TGTGCCAGCTCACTCAGACCGCCTGAAGCTTTCTTT.

The V and J genes are TRBV5-4 and TRBJ2-2; the D gene is possibly TRBD2 (5 bases). Trimming shortened V by 3 bases and J by 3 bases, and 9 bases separated the two germline ends. Germline V gene sequence: CDR1 SGHNT, CDR2 YYREEE (reference sequence). This CDR3 spans 14 amino acids. The CDR3 is CASSSEVHTGELFF. DNA of the CDR3: TGTGCCAGCAGCTCGGAGGTCCACACCGGGGAGCTGTTTTTT.

This clone was counted a few times. The chain is built from TRBV2 and TRBJ1-5; D perhaps matches TRBD1 (5 bases). CDR1 and CDR2 from the germline V gene are SNHLY and FYNNEI. The V and J ends lost 3 bases and 5 bases respectively, with 14 bases between them. CDR3 length: 15 residues. CDR3 nucleotide sequence: TGTGCCAGCAGTGAGCAGGGTACGGGCGATCAGCCCCAGCATTTT. It encodes CASSEQGTGDQPQHF.

This clone was found a few times. The chain employs TRBV10-2 and TRBJ2-1; D not resolved. The CDR3 loop spans 14 amino acids. The V and J ends lost 0 bases and 9 bases respectively, with 12 bases between them. CDR1 is WSHSY and CDR2 is SAAADI in the germline V gene. CDR3 region: CASSESSLGREQFF. CDR3 bases: TGCGCCAGCAGTGAGTCTTCCCTAGGGCGTGAGCAGTTCTTC.

This clone has a handful of counts. The chain is built from TRBV5-1 and TRBJ1-2; D not resolved. The germline gives CDR1 SGHRS, CDR2 YFSETQ. The CDR3 has 15 residues. V was cut by 0 bases and J by 2 bases, with 11 bases left in between. The CDR3 nucleotides are TGCGCCAGCAGCTTGGGTACGACTACGAACTATGGCTACACCTTC. This translates into CASSLGTTTNYGYTF.

The chain links TRBV7-9 to TRBJ2-7, with D perhaps TRBD2 (6 bases). The V gene's germline CDR1 is SEHNR and CDR2 FQNEAQ (reference sequence). Trimming stripped 5 bases from V and 2 bases from J, with 19 bases between. This CDR3 comprises 16 residues. The CDR3: CASSHIYGGRPYEQYF. CDR3 coding DNA: TGTGCCAGCAGCCACATATACGGAGGGCGGCCCTACGAGCAGTACTTC.

This CDR3 is CASSESTSALNIQYF. CDR3 coding DNA: TGCGCCAGCAGTGAGTCCACTAGCGCGCTGAACATTCAGTACTTC. The chain is built from TRBV10-1 and TRBJ2-4, with TRBD2 matching 7 bases. From germline, CDR1 is WNHNN and CDR2 SYGVQD (reference sequence). CDR3 size: 15 residues. After removal of 0 bases from V and 7 bases from J, the junction contained 6 bases not matched to a gene.

This clone came up a few times. J is TRBJ2-3 and V is TRBV28; TRBD1 agrees at 7 bases. Germline CDR1 is MDHEN and CDR2 is SYDVKM. V gave up 5 bases and J gave up 5 bases; unmatched junction bases: 7. This CDR3 has 14 amino acids. CDR3 sequence: CASSTGVGVDTQYF. Here the CDR3 DNA reads TGTGCCAGCAGTACAGGGGTAGGGGTAGATACGCAGTATTTT. The full variable domain, its missing parts supplied by reference TRBV28 and TRBJ2-3, is DVKVTQSSRYLVKRTGEKVFLECVQDMDHENMFWYRQDPGLGLRLIYFSYDVKMKEKGDIPEGYSVSREKKERFSLILESASTNQTSMYLCASSTGVGVDTQYFGPGTRLTVL.

This clone was counted at least ten times. This may be a read error: a much more frequent sequence differs by one nucleotide. This chain uses TRBV28 with TRBJ1-5; no firm D call. CDR1 and CDR2 (germline): MDHEN, SYDVKM. Trimming removed 4 bases from V and 2 bases from J, with 6 bases in between. The CDR3 length is 13 residues. The CDR3, as DNA: TGTGCCAGCAGTTACCTTCGCAATCAGCCCCAGCATTTT. Amino acids: CASSYLRNQPQHF.

This clone came up many times. This rearrangement joins TRBV10-3 to TRBJ2-7; D not resolved. V was pared by 3 bases and J by 1 base, with 4 bases between. CDR3 length equals 12 residues. Looked up from germline, CDR1 is ENHRY and CDR2 is SYGVKD. DNA for the CDR3: TGTGCCATCAGTGACCAGTCCTACGAGCAGTACTTC. Translation: CAISDQSYEQYF.

V gene TRBV7-9 combines with J gene TRBJ1-1, with a tentative D call TRBD1 (6 bases). V lost 5 bases, J lost 7 bases, and 14 bases lay in between. Per germline, CDR1 SEHNR and CDR2 FQNEAQ (reference sequence). The CDR3 runs to 13 residues. This chain's CDR3 is CASSRNLQGEAFF. CDR3 in DNA: TGTGCCAGCAGCCGAAACTTACAGGGTGAAGCTTTCTTT.

The chain recombines TRBV6-1 with TRBJ2-7, with 10 bases fitting TRBD2. This CDR3 region has 20 residues. The J segment lost 2 bases and the V segment lost 0 bases, leaving 16 bases of the junction unmatched. The V gene's germline CDR1 is MNHNS and CDR2 SASEGT. DNA of the CDR3: TGTGCCAGCAGTGAAGCGCCGGACGGAATTTCTAGCGGGAGACCCTACGAGCAGTACTTC. Translated, it gives CASSEAPDGISSGRPYEQYF.

This clone was counted only a few times. The CDR3 loop reads CASSIGGRETQYF. The DNA for the CDR3 is TGTGCCAGCAGCATAGGGGGTCGGGAGACCCAGTACTTC. V usage is TRBV7-6 and J usage is TRBJ2-5; the D gene is possibly TRBD1 (6 bases). CDR1 SGHVS and CDR2 FNYEAQ come from the germline V gene. V dropped 5 bases and J dropped 5 bases, with 12 bases sitting between them. CDR3 length: 13 residues.